The sequence of this T cell receptor (beta chain) was determined in a study of T cell responses to AZD1222 COVID-19 vaccine. Study-level information: Second-dose intervals of approximately 4 or approximately 12 weeks were pooled.

To note about this clone: Its specificity is unknown.

Study-wide results and limits: Spike-wide vaccine-associated CD4 TCRs dominated at 160-218 and 743-854. It should be noted that donors were predominantly white British and more often female, and clonal diversity was possibly underestimated.

From germline, CDR1 is SGHRS and CDR2 YFSETQ. Trimming took 6 bases from V and 5 from J, leaving 10 bases between them. The CDR3 is made up of 12 amino acids. TCRdb's copy holds only in-frame clones and misses some; the assay was immunoSEQ multiplex PCR. The data contain roughly 100,000 clones, nearly 95% of them singletons. Sequencing was performed on peripheral blood, taken on day 0 of AZD1222 vaccination. The chain carries TRBV5-1 and TRBJ2-3; tentatively, D is TRBD1 (5 bases). This clonotype originated in an adult in good health. CDR3 protein: CASKLTGDTQYF. The CDR3 DNA sequence: TGCGCCAGCAAACTAACAGGAGATACGCAGTATTTT.